This passage covers 27 T cell receptor beta chains from one sample sequenced in a study of blood T cell repertoires in COVID-19. The method was immunoSEQ multiplex PCR; TCRdb's version includes in-frame clones alone and lacks a portion of them. Among 300,000 to 450,000 clones, more than 75% were seen once, and the ten largest hold roughly 1.2%. The sequencing input was PBMCs or T cells enriched from blood (not recorded which). The receptors originated from a woman between 18 and 29 years old who had recovered from COVID-19.

The chain employs TRBV2 and TRBJ2-3; TRBD2 matches 8 bases. Germline V lookup: CDR1 SNHLY, CDR2 FYNNEI. J was trimmed by 2 bases and V by 6 bases; bases with no gene match: 10. The CDR3 is 16 residues long. Here the CDR3 DNA reads TGTGCCAGCAGCGTGGCGCTAGCGGGTGCCACAGATACGCAGTATTTT. Protein product: CASSVALAGATDTQYF.

The chain joins TRBV2 to TRBJ1-5, with D unclear. Trimming pared 4 bases from V and 6 bases from J, leaving 13 bases between. The V gene's germline CDR1 is SNHLY and CDR2 FYNNEI. The CDR3 loop spans 14 amino acids. The CDR3 bases are TGTGCCAGCAGTGTAGGCGGGGTCGGTCAGCCCCAGCATTTT. Amino acid sequence: CASSVGGVGQPQHF.

As DNA, the CDR3 is TGTGCCAGCAGCTCACTAGCGGGGGCCGCAAAAGAGACCCAGTACTTC. It specifies CASSSLAGAAKETQYF. The rearrangement links TRBV7-9 to TRBJ2-5; TRBD2 matches 11 bases. This CDR3 is built from 16 residues. Germline V gene data show CDR1 as SEHNR and CDR2 as FQNEAQ (reference sequence). Trimming removed 4 bases from V and 3 bases from J; junction bases left unmatched: 7.

This chain links TRBV3-1 (or the pseudogene TRBV3-2) with TRBJ2-2; TRBD2 is a possible D gene (5 bases). V was trimmed by 4 bases and J by 1 base, leaving 10 bases between them. The CDR3 has 15 residues. Germline CDR1 and CDR2: LGHDT and YNNKEL (reference sequence). The DNA for the CDR3 is TGTGCCAGCAGCCGATCAGAGGGGAACACCGGGGAGCTGTTTTTT. It codes for CASSRSEGNTGELFF.

V gene TRBV29-1 combines with J gene TRBJ1-2; D is uncertain. The CDR3 spans 11 residues. Trimming left V 3 bases short and J 5 bases short, with 7 bases between. CDR1 and CDR2 from the germline V gene are SQVTM and ANQGSEA. CDR3 in amino acids: CSVESMYGYTF. The CDR3 DNA follows: TGCAGCGTTGAGAGTATGTATGGCTACACCTTC.

The CDR3 is CASSPHRAPNQPQHF. DNA of the CDR3: TGTGCCAGCAGTCCGCACAGGGCCCCCAATCAGCCCCAGCATTTT. This rearrangement joins TRBV6-2 or TRBV6-3 to TRBJ1-5; D is possibly TRBD1 (6 bases). The germline CDR1 and CDR2 sequences are MNHEY and SVGEGT. The CDR3 totals 15 residues. Trimming cost V 5 bases and J 3 bases, with 14 bases left between them.

The V gene is TRBV14, the J gene TRBJ1-6; 8 positions match TRBD1. The CDR3 is made up of 15 amino acids. Germline loops: CDR1 SGHDN, CDR2 FVKESK. V shed 2 bases and J 7 bases; nucleotides not matched to a gene: 4. The CDR3: CASSQRQGWNSPLHF. Here the CDR3 DNA reads TGTGCCAGCAGCCAACGACAGGGGTGGAATTCACCCCTCCACTTT.

The V gene is TRBV12-3 or TRBV12-4, the J gene TRBJ1-4, with D perhaps matching TRBD1 (5 bases). CDR3 length equals 12 residues. With 3 bases removed from V and 8 bases from J, the gap between germline ends came to 7 bases. CDR3: CASSFRGEKLFF. The CDR3 DNA is TGTGCCAGCAGTTTTCGGGGGGAAAAACTGTTTTTT.

Notes on this clone: The sample carries other DNA sequences with the same CDR3. This chain uses TRBV7-2 with TRBJ2-7, with TRBD1 matching 7 bases. The CDR3 spans 14 residues. Germline trimming cut 0 bases from V and 2 bases from J; bases unmatched to any gene: 1. The V gene's germline CDR1 is SGHTA and CDR2 FQGNSA. The CDR3, as DNA: TGTGCCAGCAGCTTAGCGGGGACAGCCTACGAGCAGTACTTC. Amino acid sequence: CASSLAGTAYEQYF.

This clone appeared a single time. This chain links TRBV30 with TRBJ1-1; 9 positions match TRBD1. Germline CDR1 reads GTSNPN; CDR2 reads SVGIG (reference sequence). There are 15 residues in the CDR3. Trimming took 5 bases from V and 6 from J; bases not matched to a gene: 13. The CDR3 sequence is CAWGLGTGSFSEAFF. For the CDR3, the DNA is TGTGCCTGGGGTCTAGGGACAGGGAGTTTTTCTGAAGCTTTCTTT.

This clone came up once. The chain carries TRBV11-3 and TRBJ1-1; TRBD1 matches at 8 bases. The CDR3 consists of 14 residues. The V segment lost 7 bases and the J segment 1 base; nucleotides outside the gene matches: 5. CDR1 SGHNT and CDR2 YENEEA come from the germline V gene. The DNA for the CDR3 is TGTGCCAGCATCCGGACAGGGCCGAACACTGAAGCTTTCTTT. Residues: CASIRTGPNTEAFF.

The genes are TRBV7-8 and TRBJ2-4, with 7 bases identical to TRBD1. This CDR3 contains 14 residues. Per germline, CDR1 SGHVS and CDR2 FQNEAQ. The junction had 5 bases not matched to a gene; V was cut back by 5 bases and J by 4 bases. CDR3 DNA: TGTGCCAGCAGCCCCCGGGACAGAAAAAACATTCAGTACTTC. It specifies CASSPRDRKNIQYF.

V usage is TRBV10-3 and J usage is TRBJ1-5; D is possibly TRBD1 (6 bases). V was pared by 0 bases and J by 6 bases, with 6 bases between. Germline V gene data show CDR1 as ENHRY and CDR2 as SYGVKD. There are 13 residues in the CDR3. DNA for the CDR3: TGTGCCATCAGTGAGTCGACAGGTCAGCCCCAGCATTTT. This encodes CAISESTGQPQHF.

The V and J genes are TRBV29-1 and TRBJ2-7; 7 bases are a match to TRBD1. Germline V lookup: CDR1 SQVTM, CDR2 ANQGSEA. This CDR3 has 15 residues. The V segment lost 1 base and the J segment 4 bases; nucleotides outside the gene matches: 10. This CDR3 reads CSVEAEDRVRYEQYF. In DNA form, the CDR3 reads TGCAGCGTTGAAGCGGAAGACAGGGTGCGATACGAGCAGTACTTC.

The V and J genes are TRBV5-1 and TRBJ2-3, with TRBD1 matching 11 bases. The V gene's germline CDR1 is SGHRS and CDR2 YFSETQ. The CDR3 length is 18 residues. Germline trimming cut 5 bases from V and 1 base from J; bases unmatched to any gene: 12. CDR3 region: CASSRVGQGALGTDTQYF. In DNA form, the CDR3 reads TGCGCCAGCAGTCGCGTTGGACAGGGGGCGCTCGGCACAGATACGCAGTATTTT.

The rearrangement joins TRBV18 to TRBJ1-2, with D perhaps matching TRBD1 (5 bases). The CDR3 is 15 residues long. Germline V gene sequence: CDR1 KGHSH, CDR2 LQKENI. Trimming took off 6 bases at V and 5 bases at J, with 19 bases between the two ends. CDR3 sequence reads: CASSSGEGRLYGYTF. CDR3 DNA sequence: TGTGCCAGCTCGTCGGGGGAGGGGCGCCTATATGGCTACACCTTC.

The CDR3 DNA sequence: TGTGCCAGCAGCCCTAGCGGGGAGTCCACAGATACGCAGTATTTT. Protein: CASSPSGESTDTQYF. The chain couples TRBV7-2 to TRBJ2-3; 9 nucleotides line up with TRBD2. Germline values: CDR1 SGHTA, CDR2 FQGNSA. The CDR3 loop spans 15 amino acids. The J segment lost 2 bases and the V segment lost 5 bases, leaving 5 bases of the junction unmatched.

J is TRBJ1-3 and V is TRBV27; the match to TRBD1 covers 7 bases. J was trimmed by 0 bases and V by 6 bases; bases with no gene match: 11. The CDR3 loop spans 17 amino acids. Germline loops: CDR1 MNHEY, CDR2 SMNVEV (reference sequence). The chain's CDR3 is CASSANRDRVSGNTIYF. CDR3 nucleotides: TGTGCCAGCAGCGCCAACAGGGACAGAGTCTCTGGAAACACCATATATTTT.

This chain connects TRBV5-1 to TRBJ1-4, with D uncertain. The CDR3 totals 14 residues. Germline CDR1 and CDR2: SGHRS and YFSETQ. Deletions cut 4 bases from V and 8 bases from J, with 15 bases between. CDR3 sequence: CASSPVKGEEKLFF. The CDR3 nucleotides read TGCGCCAGCAGCCCCGTTAAGGGAGAAGAAAAACTGTTTTTT.

This chain connects TRBV5-5 to TRBJ1-2, with D maybe TRBD1 (5 bases). CDR3 length: 13 amino acids. Germline V lookup: CDR1 SGHKS, CDR2 YYEKEE (reference sequence). Trimming cost V 3 bases and J 6 bases, with 12 bases left between them. DNA for the CDR3: TGTGCCAGCAGCTCCAGGGTTAGGGATGGCTACACCTTC. Amino acids: CASSSRVRDGYTF.

This rearrangement joins TRBV2 to TRBJ2-2; a possible D gene is TRBD1 (7 bases). The CDR3 contains 15 residues. Germline CDR1 reads SNHLY; CDR2 reads FYNNEI. Between the trimmed V and J ends, which lost 7 bases and 4 bases, there was a span of 16 bases. The CDR3 DNA follows: TGTGCCAGCAACCAGGGGGGTCGGGGCACCGGGGAGCTGTTTTTT. It yields the protein CASNQGGRGTGELFF.

V gene TRBV19 combines with J gene TRBJ2-1; perhaps TRBD2 as D (5 bases). The CDR3 has 17 amino acids. The V gene lost 5 bases and the J gene lost 0 bases, with 17 bases spanning the gap. Germline values: CDR1 LNHDA, CDR2 SQIVND (reference sequence). In DNA, the CDR3 is TGTGCCAGTAGTTCCCACGCGGGTTCTAGCTCCTACAATGAGCAGTTCTTC. It is translated as CASSSHAGSSSYNEQFF.

Only one count was recorded for this clone. The V call is TRBV29-1, the J call TRBJ2-5, with 14 bases matching TRBD2. The CDR3 has 16 amino acids. Per the germline V gene, CDR1 is SQVTM and CDR2 is ANQGSEA. J was trimmed by 4 bases and V by 3 bases; bases with no gene match: 7. The CDR3 sequence is CSVDGPGTSGGETQYF. CDR3 coding DNA: TGCAGCGTTGATGGGCCCGGGACTAGCGGGGGAGAGACCCAGTACTTC.

The chain links TRBV25-1 to TRBJ2-7; 10 nucleotides line up with TRBD1. J was trimmed by 3 bases and V by 6 bases; bases with no gene match: 8. Germline CDR1 and CDR2: MGHDK and SYGVNS. The CDR3 loop spans 15 amino acids. CDR3 residues: CASRSPTGGIYEQYF. The DNA of the CDR3 is TGTGCCAGCAGATCCCCGACAGGGGGCATCTACGAGCAGTACTTC.

V gene TRBV5-4 combines with J gene TRBJ2-6, with D unresolved. V shed 7 bases and J shed 1 base, with 6 bases lying between them. The CDR3 contains 13 residues. Germline CDR1 SGHNT, CDR2 YYREEE (reference sequence). DNA of the CDR3: TGTGCCAGCTCCCAATCTGGGGCCAACGTCCTGACTTTC. Protein: CASSQSGANVLTF.

The chain joins TRBV29-1 to TRBJ2-5; 9 bases match TRBD2. The germline CDR1 and CDR2 sequences are SQVTM and ANQGSEA. The V gene end was trimmed by 7 bases and the J gene end by 5 bases; junction bases not matched to a gene: 8. The CDR3 spans 13 residues. CDR3 sequence reads: CSAERGAGETQYF. The CDR3 DNA is TGCAGCGCCGAGCGGGGGGCGGGGGAGACCCAGTACTTC.

This rearrangement joins TRBV15 to TRBJ1-1; perhaps TRBD1 as D (5 bases). The CDR3 has 13 amino acids. The V gene's germline CDR1 is LNHNV and CDR2 YYDKDF (reference sequence). V shed 0 bases and J shed 10 bases, with 12 bases lying between them. The CDR3 sequence: CATSRDLGEGAFF. Here the CDR3 DNA reads TGTGCCACCAGCAGAGATTTAGGGGAAGGAGCTTTCTTT.